This entry features one TCR beta chain sequence. The antigen is unknown. The sample originates from a study of vaccination and CD4 T cells after COVID-19. For the study at large: Post-COVID specimens were obtained a median 101 days after diagnosis (range 35 to 161). Taking of post-vaccine samples occurred a median 72 days after dose two (range 14 to 241).

The CDR3 runs to 14 residues. V was shortened by 6 bases and J by 7 bases, with 18 bases between the two germline ends. Germline CDR1 is MNHGY and CDR2 is SVAAGI. This sample's treatment: approximately 10-day PBMC culture with coronavirus spike peptide pools or control peptides (ViraFEST assay). Before TCRs were sequenced, ViraFEST expanded antigen-specific T cells with peptide pools. The authors replaced half the medium with fresh IL-2 medium on days 3 and 7. The Oncomine TCR Beta short-read assay sequenced DNA from cultured CD4+ T cells. TCRdb recomputed calls from the PCR reads with MiXCR, one row per CDR3 protein. The data hold 19,000 or so distinct CDR3 sequences, with more than 70% observed a single time.

The material sequenced was CD4+ T cells from blood, cultured in vitro, taken after SARS-CoV-2 vaccination. The V call is TRBV6-9, the J call TRBJ1-2; D gene unclear. The receptor comes from a human donor who received a COVID-19 vaccine. The CDR3 sequence: CASSQNRSGGGYTF. The CDR3 DNA reads as TGTGCCAGCAGCCAAAACCGGTCCGGAGGTGGCTACACCTTC.